This passage covers 20 T cell receptor beta chains from one sample sequenced in a study of cytomegalovirus exposure and HLA in healthy donors. PCR was performed using 60 Vbeta and 13 Jbeta primers. Some clones are missing from TCRdb's copy, which holds only in-frame ones; the method was immunoSEQ multiplex PCR. The table for this sample gives just under 90,000 clones. The sequencing sample was made of PBMCs. These receptors were collected from a girl aged 10-17 years in good health and CMV-seropositive.

The chain has TRBV6-1 and TRBJ2-7; D unresolved. Germline V CDR1 and CDR2: MNHNS, SASEGT. CDR3 length: 14 residues. V lost 1 base and J 2 bases, leaving 9 bases between the germline ends. The CDR3 reads CASSEGIRAYEQYF. The CDR3 nucleotides read TGTGCCAGCAGTGAAGGTATCCGAGCCTACGAGCAGTACTTC.

The chain employs TRBV28 and TRBJ1-2; 8 nucleotides match TRBD1. CDR1 is MDHEN, CDR2 SYDVKM, per germline. J lost 8 bases, V lost 4 bases, and 9 bases had no gene match. This CDR3 spans 14 amino acids. CDR3 protein: CASSSPGQAKGYTF. In nucleotides, the CDR3 is TGTGCCAGCAGTTCCCCGGGACAGGCTAAGGGCTACACCTTC.

The rearrangement joins TRBV19 to TRBJ2-1; 10 positions agree with TRBD1. Germline CDR1 LNHDA, CDR2 SQIVND (reference sequence). The V gene end was trimmed by 6 bases and the J gene end by 4 bases; junction bases not matched to a gene: 9. This CDR3 has 16 residues. CDR3: CASSTGDRGLYNEQFF. CDR3 DNA: TGTGCCAGTAGCACAGGGGACAGGGGATTATACAATGAGCAGTTCTTC.

The V and J genes are TRBV9 and TRBJ1-5; D might be TRBD1 (6 bases). The CDR3 contains 15 residues. Germline assignment: CDR1 SGDLS and CDR2 YYNGEE. V was trimmed by 0 bases and J by 3 bases, leaving 10 bases between them. The DNA for the CDR3 is TGTGCCAGCAGCGTAGGAGGGGGACCCAATCAGCCCCAGCATTTT. Translated: CASSVGGGPNQPQHF.

This chain uses TRBV4-3 with TRBJ1-6, with TRBD1 identical over 8 bases. Germline assignment: CDR1 LGHNA and CDR2 YSLEER. The V and J ends lost 0 bases and 14 bases, in that order; junction bases with no gene match: 21. The CDR3 runs to 19 residues. CDR3 sequence reads: CASSQDLVSGGDKGSTLHF. Here the CDR3 DNA reads TGCGCCAGCAGCCAAGATTTGGTGTCAGGGGGCGATAAGGGTTCGACCCTCCACTTT.

For this clone: Different DNA sequences within this sample yield the same CDR3. V usage is TRBV5-1 and J usage is TRBJ2-1; a weak D match, TRBD1 (5 bases). The CDR3 loop spans 12 amino acids. V shed 2 bases and J shed 8 bases, with 8 bases lying between them. The germline V gene encodes CDR1 SGHRS and CDR2 YFSETQ. The CDR3 DNA sequence: TGCGCCAGCAGCTTTCAGGGTTATGAGCAGTTCTTC. Protein product: CASSFQGYEQFF.

The chain couples TRBV7-3 to TRBJ2-2; 7 bases are a match to TRBD1. Germline values: CDR1 SGHTA, CDR2 FQGTGA. J lost 3 bases, V lost 5 bases, and 9 bases had no gene match. The CDR3 loop spans 16 amino acids. The DNA for the CDR3 is TGTGCCAGCAGCCAATCCACAGGGGTTCACACCGGGGAGCTGTTTTTT. Amino acid sequence: CASSQSTGVHTGELFF.

This chain joins TRBV4-3 and TRBJ1-2, with no clear D. The CDR3 is made up of 16 amino acids. Trimming took 0 bases from V and 4 from J, leaving 15 bases between them. Germline-derived CDR1 and CDR2 are LGHNA and YSLEER. CDR3 loop: CASSQDRRVGVYGYTF. The CDR3 coding sequence is TGCGCCAGCAGCCAAGATCGGAGGGTTGGGGTCTATGGCTACACCTTC.

The chain combines TRBV29-1 with TRBJ1-2, with 7 bases aligning to TRBD1. CDR1 and CDR2 (germline): SQVTM, ANQGSEA. CDR3 length: 13 amino acids. V was pared by 5 bases and J by 8 bases, with 11 bases of the junction left unmatched. The CDR3, as DNA: TGCAGCGTTAATATACCGGGGACAGAGGGCTACACCTTC. Encoded protein: CSVNIPGTEGYTF.

The genes are TRBV4-3 and TRBJ2-7; 8 bases agree with TRBD1. Germline CDR1 and CDR2: LGHNA and YSLEER. The CDR3 loop spans 15 amino acids. V lost 1 base to trimming and J lost 3 bases; unmatched junction nucleotides: 5. DNA of the CDR3: TGCGCCAGCAGCCAAGGGACAGGGTACCTCTACGAGCAGTACTTC. This gives the protein CASSQGTGYLYEQYF.

This chain joins TRBV7-9 and TRBJ1-4; D may be TRBD1 (5 bases). CDR3 length: 14 residues. Per the germline V gene, CDR1 is SEHNR and CDR2 is FQNEAQ (reference sequence). The V end was cut by 3 bases, the J end by 7 bases, with 12 bases between. The CDR3 coding sequence is TGTGCCAGCAGCTTGAGCAGGGCCCCTGAAAAACTGTTTTTT. This sequence encodes CASSLSRAPEKLFF.

The chain uses TRBV5-1 and TRBJ2-5, with D unresolved. The CDR3 sequence is 12 residues long. In germline, CDR1 is SGHRS, CDR2 YFSETQ. Trimming pared 0 bases from V and 5 bases from J, leaving 5 bases between. The CDR3 is CASSLDLETQYF. The CDR3 DNA follows: TGCGCCAGCAGCTTGGATCTGGAGACCCAGTACTTC.

The rearrangement joins TRBV4-2 to TRBJ2-3; 10 nucleotides align to TRBD2. There are 17 residues in the CDR3. Germline lookup yields CDR1 LGHNA and CDR2 YNFKEQ. V lost 1 base to trimming and J lost 4 bases; unmatched junction nucleotides: 8. CDR3 DNA: TGTGCCAGCAGCCAAGGCCAGCGGGGGGGCCTCGCAGATACGCAGTATTTT. The encoded protein is CASSQGQRGGLADTQYF.

V is TRBV5-1 and J is TRBJ2-2, with D hard to call. Germline CDR1 SGHRS, CDR2 YFSETQ. Trimming took 5 bases from V and 4 from J, leaving 12 bases between them. This CDR3 comprises 14 residues. The CDR3 DNA is TGCGCCAGCAGTTTTTACCCGCGCACCGGGGAGCTGTTTTTT. This encodes CASSFYPRTGELFF.

In DNA form, the CDR3 reads TGTGCCAGTAGTTTATCCGGACTAGCGGGGGAGCAGTTCTTC. Translated, it gives CASSLSGLAGEQFF. The chain uses TRBV19 and TRBJ2-1, with TRBD2 matching over 12 bases. V trimming: 5 bases; J trimming: 10 bases; junction bases outside the gene matches: 6. This CDR3 has 14 amino acids. In germline, CDR1 is LNHDA, CDR2 SQIVND (reference sequence). The full variable domain, its missing parts supplied by reference TRBV19 and TRBJ2-1, is DGGITQSPKYLFRKEGQNVTLSCEQNLNHDAMYWYRQDPGQGLRLIYYSQIVNDFQKGDIAEGYSVSREKKESFPLTVTSAQKNPTAFYLCASSLSGLAGEQFFGPGTRLTVL.

The chain recombines TRBV28 with TRBJ2-7; D unresolved. Germline loops: CDR1 MDHEN, CDR2 SYDVKM. The length of the CDR3 is 12 residues. V was trimmed by 11 bases and J by 2 bases, leaving 13 bases between them. In nucleotides, the CDR3 is TGTGCCTGGGTCCCGCGGCCCTACGAGCAGTACGTC. Translation: CAWVPRPYEQYV.

The chain couples TRBV7-9 to TRBJ2-7; 8 bases are shared with TRBD2. In germline, CDR1 is SEHNR, CDR2 FQNEAQ (reference sequence). There are 15 residues in the CDR3. Germline trimming cut 8 bases from V and 3 bases from J; bases unmatched to any gene: 12. The CDR3 DNA reads as TGTGCCAGCGCCGCGCACGGGAGGGGAAACTACGAGCAGTACTTC. Its protein product is CASAAHGRGNYEQYF.

The V and J genes are TRBV7-3 and TRBJ2-6; possible D gene TRBD2, 6 bases. The V and J ends lost 4 bases and 2 bases respectively, with 6 bases between them. Germline-derived CDR1 and CDR2 are SGHTA and FQGTGA. This CDR3 spans 14 amino acids. Here the CDR3 reads CASSSSAGANVLTF. The CDR3 DNA reads TGTGCCAGCAGCTCTAGCGCTGGGGCCAACGTCCTGACTTTC.

The chain links TRBV5-1 to TRBJ1-5, with D unclear. V was trimmed by 4 bases and J by 0 bases, leaving 5 bases between them. Germline CDR1 reads SGHRS; CDR2 reads YFSETQ. The CDR3 consists of 13 residues. The CDR3 sequence is CASSVYSNQPQHF. The CDR3 DNA reads as TGCGCCAGCAGCGTATATAGCAATCAGCCCCAGCATTTT.

This chain connects TRBV29-1 to TRBJ2-2, with TRBD1 matching 10 bases. Germline lookup yields CDR1 SQVTM and CDR2 ANQGSEA. The CDR3 loop spans 15 amino acids. Losses at the gene ends were 6 bases for V and 7 bases for J; bases not matched to a gene: 11. CDR3 protein: CSVDPGQGNHGELFF. CDR3 in DNA: TGCAGCGTCGACCCGGGACAGGGGAACCACGGGGAGCTGTTTTTT.